This T cell receptor (beta chain) was captured in a study of identical twins. Study outcomes and limitations: Analyses of zero insertions could, in part, be confounded by invariant MAIT and iNKT cells. Modelling approaches yielded underestimates of out-of-frame TCR alpha sharing between monozygotic twins.

The CDR3 runs 13 residues. CDR1 is KGHSH, CDR2 LQKENI, per germline. Trimming took off 4 bases at V and 2 bases at J, with 6 bases between the two ends. Template switching supplied a universal primer site; unique molecular identifiers were carried on the cDNA. TCRdb reanalysed the 5' RACE reads using MiXCR and keeps one entry per CDR3 protein. The table has about 500,000 distinct CDR3 sequences, roughly an eighth seen once. Concerning this clonotype itself: No antigen is known for it.

Only healthy Caucasians were included as donors. These sequences were also reported in another study, on yellow fever vaccine responses in identical twins.

Sequences were obtained from CD4+ T cells sorted from blood. The chain is built from TRBV18 and TRBJ2-1, with D hard to call. The clonotype originates from a woman aged 18-29 years in good health. CDR3 residues: CASSQGPYNEQFF. For the CDR3, the DNA is TGTGCCAGCTCACAGGGTCCCTACAATGAGCAGTTCTTC.